Below are 13 T cell receptor beta chains sequenced from a single sample in a study of blood T cell repertoires in COVID-19 (dated by TCRdb to about 2020). Libraries were prepared through the immunoSEQ multiplex PCR assay. TCRdb carries this immuneACCESS record with in-frame sequences only. Its versions omit some clonotypes, under half of them owing to an unresolved V gene in the studies checked, with the rest unexplained. The sample table records some 490,000 clones; approximately 90% of these occur just once. The ten largest clones represent approximately 8% of the sample. Sequencing used PBMCs or T cells enriched from blood (not recorded which). These receptors all come from an older woman who had recovered from COVID-19.

The V and J genes are TRBV6-5 and TRBJ1-1, with 7 bases that match TRBD1. V trimming: 7 bases; J trimming: 6 bases; junction bases outside the gene matches: 5. CDR1 and CDR2 (germline): MNHEY, SVGAGI. This CDR3 has 12 residues. Written as DNA, the CDR3 is TGTGCCAGCACCGACAGGGTAGCTGAAGCTTTCTTT. Residues: CASTDRVAEAFF.

This clone appeared a few times. The rearrangement links TRBV3-1 (or the pseudogene TRBV3-2) to TRBJ2-1, with TRBD2 identical over 9 bases. The CDR3 runs to 17 residues. V lost 3 bases and J lost 2; bases outside the gene matches: 8. The germline V gene encodes CDR1 LGHDT and CDR2 YNNKEL (reference sequence). The CDR3 protein is CASSHQMTSGPYNEQFF. CDR3 DNA sequence: TGTGCCAGCAGCCACCAAATGACTAGCGGACCCTACAATGAGCAGTTCTTC.

The V gene is TRBV15, the J gene TRBJ1-2; D might be TRBD1 (5 bases). With 0 bases removed from V and 5 bases from J, the gap between germline ends came to 31 bases. The germline CDR1 and CDR2 sequences are LNHNV and YYDKDF (reference sequence). This CDR3 region has 21 residues. CDR3 nucleotide sequence: TGTGCCACCAGCAGAGATAAGGACAACGAAGAAGAACCCAGTACTTTTTATGGCTACACCTTC. Protein product: CATSRDKDNEEEPSTFYGYTF. The complete variable domain, with remaining parts taken from reference TRBV15 and TRBJ1-2, reads DAMVIQNPRYQVTQFGKPVTLSCSQTLNHNVMYWYQQKSSQAPKLLFHYYDKDFNNEADTPDNFQSRRPNTSFCFLDIRSPGLGDTAMYLCATSRDKDNEEEPSTFYGYTFGSGTRLTVV.

The chain uses TRBV2 and TRBJ1-1, with 7 bases matching TRBD1. The CDR3 sequence is 16 residues long. Germline CDR1 reads SNHLY; CDR2 reads FYNNEI. V gave up 5 bases and J gave up 4 bases; unmatched junction bases: 13. Here the CDR3 DNA reads TGTGCCAGCAGTCCCTACCCGACAGGGTTCGCCACTGAAGCTTTCTTT. Translation: CASSPYPTGFATEAFF.

The chain employs TRBV13 and TRBJ1-6, with 7 nucleotides matching TRBD1. Germline assignment: CDR1 PRHDT and CDR2 FYEKMQ (reference sequence). There are 16 residues in the CDR3. V dropped 2 bases and J dropped 4; count of bases not matched to a gene: 5. The CDR3: CASSLSGQEYNSPLHF. The CDR3 DNA reads TGTGCCAGCAGCTTAAGTGGACAGGAATATAATTCACCCCTCCACTTT. Full variable domain (outside the CDR3, taken from reference TRBV13 and TRBJ1-6): AAGVIQSPRHLIKEKRETATLKCYPIPRHDTVYWYQQGPGQDPQFLISFYEKMQSDKGSIPDRFSAQQFSDYHSELNMSSLELGDSALYFCASSLSGQEYNSPLHFGNGTRLTVT.

The V call is TRBV5-1, the J call TRBJ2-5; TRBD2 aligns across 9 bases. V lost 0 bases to trimming and J lost 7 bases; unmatched junction nucleotides: 7. From germline, CDR1 is SGHRS and CDR2 YFSETQ. This CDR3 region has 15 residues. CDR3: CASSLESGGTGTQYF. CDR3 coding DNA: TGCGCCAGCAGCTTGGAGAGCGGGGGGACCGGGACCCAGTACTTC. The variable domain in full, with the rest retrieved from reference TRBV5-1 and TRBJ2-5, is KAGVTQTPRYLIKTRGQQVTLSCSPISGHRSVSWYQQTPGQGLQFLFEYFSETQRNKGNFPGRFSGRQFSNSRSEMNVSTLELGDSALYLCASSLESGGTGTQYFGPGTRLLVL.

This clone was seen a handful of times. This chain connects TRBV19 to TRBJ1-2; D is perhaps TRBD1 (5 bases). The CDR3 length is 13 residues. The ends were cut back, 3 bases at V and 4 bases at J, with 9 bases in the middle. CDR1 LNHDA and CDR2 SQIVND come from the germline V gene (reference sequence). The CDR3 nucleotides read TGTGCCAGTAGTATTCAGGGAAGCTATGGCTACACCTTC. As protein: CASSIQGSYGYTF.

This clone was picked up a small number of times. The CDR3 DNA reads as TGTGCCAGCAGCCATAGAGGGGGCGATGAAAAACTGTTTTTT. Translation: CASSHRGGDEKLFF. The chain uses TRBV28 and TRBJ1-4, with 7 bases lining up with TRBD1. The CDR3 has 14 amino acids. The V gene's germline CDR1 is MDHEN and CDR2 SYDVKM. After removal of 6 bases from V and 6 bases from J, the junction contained 7 bases not matched to a gene.

The chain joins TRBV2 to TRBJ1-2; 8 nucleotides align to TRBD1. Per germline, CDR1 SNHLY and CDR2 FYNNEI. This CDR3 has 14 residues. The V gene end was trimmed by 5 bases and the J gene end by 8 bases; junction bases not matched to a gene: 10. CDR3 nucleotides: TGTGCCAGCAGTCCGGGACAGGCTATCCGGGGCTACACCTTC. Its protein product is CASSPGQAIRGYTF. The entire variable domain, with the rest obtained from reference TRBV2 and TRBJ1-2, is as follows: EPEVTQTPSHQVTQMGQEVILRCVPISNHLYFYWYRQILGQKVEFLVSFYNNEISEKSEIFDDQFSVERPDGSNFTLKIRSTKLEDSAMYFCASSPGQAIRGYTFGSGTRLTVV.

The rearrangement uses TRBV30 and TRBJ1-4; 7 positions agree with TRBD1. After removal of 5 bases from V and 8 bases from J, the junction contained 11 bases not matched to a gene. The CDR3 contains 14 residues. Germline V gene lookup returns CDR1 GTSNPN and CDR2 SVGIG (reference sequence). The DNA of the CDR3 is TGTGCCTGGGGACAGGCGGGCACGGGGGAAAAACTGTTTTTT. It specifies CAWGQAGTGEKLFF.

The chain recombines TRBV5-1 with TRBJ1-2; D is perhaps TRBD1 (5 bases). The CDR3 sequence is 13 residues long. Germline CDR1 SGHRS, CDR2 YFSETQ. V was pared by 4 bases and J by 6 bases, with 13 bases between. The CDR3 sequence: CASSPPGGDGYTF. The CDR3 DNA sequence: TGCGCCAGCAGCCCCCCCGGGGGGGATGGCTACACCTTC.

CDR3 sequence: CASSLAPVGNGADTQYF. The CDR3 DNA sequence: TGCGCCAGCAGCTTGGCCCCCGTCGGGAATGGAGCGGATACGCAGTATTTT. The chain couples TRBV5-1 to TRBJ2-3; D is perhaps TRBD2 (5 bases). The CDR3 spans 17 residues. Trimming took off 0 bases at V and 6 bases at J, with 20 bases between the two ends. Germline values: CDR1 SGHRS, CDR2 YFSETQ. The whole variable domain, filled in from reference TRBV5-1 and TRBJ2-3, reads KAGVTQTPRYLIKTRGQQVTLSCSPISGHRSVSWYQQTPGQGLQFLFEYFSETQRNKGNFPGRFSGRQFSNSRSEMNVSTLELGDSALYLCASSLAPVGNGADTQYFGPGTRLTVL.

The J gene is TRBJ2-2, the V gene TRBV9, with D maybe TRBD2 (5 bases). CDR1 and CDR2 (germline): SGDLS, YYNGEE. V lost 1 base and J 1 base, leaving 8 bases between the germline ends. The CDR3 is 15 residues long. The CDR3: CASSVLALNTGELFF. The CDR3 DNA sequence: TGTGCCAGCAGCGTACTAGCCTTGAACACCGGGGAGCTGTTTTTT.